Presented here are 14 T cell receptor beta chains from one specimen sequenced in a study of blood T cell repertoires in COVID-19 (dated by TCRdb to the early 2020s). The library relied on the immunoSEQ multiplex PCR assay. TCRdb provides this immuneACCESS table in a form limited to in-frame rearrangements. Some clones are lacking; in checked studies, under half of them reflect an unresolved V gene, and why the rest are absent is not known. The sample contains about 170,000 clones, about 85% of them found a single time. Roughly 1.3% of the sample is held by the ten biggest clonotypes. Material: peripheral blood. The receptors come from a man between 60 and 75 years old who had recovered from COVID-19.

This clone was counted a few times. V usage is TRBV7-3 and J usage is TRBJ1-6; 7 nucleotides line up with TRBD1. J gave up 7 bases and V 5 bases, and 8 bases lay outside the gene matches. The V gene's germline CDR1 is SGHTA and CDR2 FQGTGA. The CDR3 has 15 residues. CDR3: CASSQGGGRNSPLHF. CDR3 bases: TGTGCCAGCAGCCAAGGGGGCGGGCGAAATTCACCCCTCCACTTT.

The CDR3 spells CASSQDGHSLYGYTF. The CDR3 DNA reads as TGTGCCAGCAGCCAAGATGGTCACAGCCTCTATGGCTACACCTTC. This chain uses TRBV3-1 (or the pseudogene TRBV3-2) with TRBJ1-2; unclear D gene. The CDR3 loop spans 15 amino acids. Trimming took 0 bases from V and 4 from J, leaving 12 bases between them. Looked up from germline, CDR1 is LGHDT and CDR2 is YNNKEL (reference sequence).

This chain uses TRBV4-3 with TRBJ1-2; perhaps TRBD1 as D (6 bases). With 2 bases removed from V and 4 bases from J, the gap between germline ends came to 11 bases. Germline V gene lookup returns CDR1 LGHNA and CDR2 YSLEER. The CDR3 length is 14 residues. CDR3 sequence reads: CASSQTKDSYGYTF. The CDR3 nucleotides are TGCGCCAGCAGCCAAACAAAGGACAGCTATGGCTACACCTTC.

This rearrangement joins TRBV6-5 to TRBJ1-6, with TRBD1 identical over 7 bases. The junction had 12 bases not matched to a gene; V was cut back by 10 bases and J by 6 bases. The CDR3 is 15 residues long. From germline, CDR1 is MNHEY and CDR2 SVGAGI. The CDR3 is CATSYGTVANSPLHF. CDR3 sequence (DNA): TGTGCCACCTCATATGGGACAGTGGCTAATTCACCCCTCCACTTT.

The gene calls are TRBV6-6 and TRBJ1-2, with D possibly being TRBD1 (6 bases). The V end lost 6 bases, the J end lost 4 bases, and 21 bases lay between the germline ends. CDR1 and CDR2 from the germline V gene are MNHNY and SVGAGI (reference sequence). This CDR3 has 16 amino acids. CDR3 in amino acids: CASSPNVGGRSYGYTF. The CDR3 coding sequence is TGTGCCAGCAGCCCGAATGTAGGGGGACGCAGCTATGGCTACACCTTC.

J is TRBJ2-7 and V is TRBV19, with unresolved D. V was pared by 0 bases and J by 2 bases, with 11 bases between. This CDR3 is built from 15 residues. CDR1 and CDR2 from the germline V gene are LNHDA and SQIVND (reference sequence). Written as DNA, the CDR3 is TGTGCCAGTAGTATAGAGTTCAATCCCACCTACGAGCAGTACTTC. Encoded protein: CASSIEFNPTYEQYF.

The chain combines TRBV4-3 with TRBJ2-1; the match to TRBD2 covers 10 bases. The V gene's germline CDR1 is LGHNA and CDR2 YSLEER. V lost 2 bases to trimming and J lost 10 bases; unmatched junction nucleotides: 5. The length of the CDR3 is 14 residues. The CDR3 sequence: CASSQNRAGGEQFF. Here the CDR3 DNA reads TGCGCCAGCAGCCAAAATAGAGCGGGGGGGGAGCAGTTCTTC.

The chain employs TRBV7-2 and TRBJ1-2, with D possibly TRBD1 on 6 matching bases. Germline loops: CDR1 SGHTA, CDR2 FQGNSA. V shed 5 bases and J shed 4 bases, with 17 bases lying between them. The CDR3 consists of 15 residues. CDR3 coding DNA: TGTGCCAGCAGCCAGGAAGGGGGTGAGAGCTATGGCTACACCTTC. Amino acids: CASSQEGGESYGYTF.

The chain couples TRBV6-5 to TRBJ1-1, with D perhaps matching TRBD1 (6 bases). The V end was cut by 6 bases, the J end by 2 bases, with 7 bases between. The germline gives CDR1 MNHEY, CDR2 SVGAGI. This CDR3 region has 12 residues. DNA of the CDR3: TGTGCCAGCAGGGGGGCAAACACTGAAGCTTTCTTT. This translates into CASRGANTEAFF.

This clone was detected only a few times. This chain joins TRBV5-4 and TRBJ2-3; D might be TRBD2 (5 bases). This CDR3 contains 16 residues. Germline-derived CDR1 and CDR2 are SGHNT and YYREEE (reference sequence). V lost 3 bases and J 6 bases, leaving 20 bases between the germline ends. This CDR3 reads CASSSPLTAANDTQYF. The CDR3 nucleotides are TGTGCCAGCAGCTCGCCTCTTACAGCGGCGAATGATACGCAGTATTTT.

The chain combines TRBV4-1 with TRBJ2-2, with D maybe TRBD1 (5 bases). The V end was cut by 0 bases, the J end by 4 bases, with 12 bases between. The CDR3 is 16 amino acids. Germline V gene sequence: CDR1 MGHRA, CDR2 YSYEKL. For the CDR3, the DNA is TGCGCCAGCAGCCAAGAAGGGAACAGGCTCACCGGGGAGCTGTTTTTT. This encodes CASSQEGNRLTGELFF.

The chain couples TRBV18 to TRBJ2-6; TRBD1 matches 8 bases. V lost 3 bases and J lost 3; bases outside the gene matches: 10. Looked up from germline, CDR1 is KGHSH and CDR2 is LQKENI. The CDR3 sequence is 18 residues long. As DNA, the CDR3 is TGTGCCAGCTCACCGGACAGGGTGGGGCTCGGTGGGGCCAACGTCCTGACTTTC. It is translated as CASSPDRVGLGGANVLTF.

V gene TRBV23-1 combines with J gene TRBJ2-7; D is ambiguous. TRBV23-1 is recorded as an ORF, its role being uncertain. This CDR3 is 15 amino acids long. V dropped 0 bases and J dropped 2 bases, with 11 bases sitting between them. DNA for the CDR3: TGCGCCAGCAGTCAATCCACGAACATTCCCTACGAGCAGTACTTC. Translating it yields CASSQSTNIPYEQYF.

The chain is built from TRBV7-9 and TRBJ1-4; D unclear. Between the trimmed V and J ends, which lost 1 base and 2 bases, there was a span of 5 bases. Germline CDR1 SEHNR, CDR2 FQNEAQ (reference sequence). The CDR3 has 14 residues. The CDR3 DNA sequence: TGTGCCAGCAGCTTAGGGCAGACTAATGAAAAACTGTTTTTT. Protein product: CASSLGQTNEKLFF.